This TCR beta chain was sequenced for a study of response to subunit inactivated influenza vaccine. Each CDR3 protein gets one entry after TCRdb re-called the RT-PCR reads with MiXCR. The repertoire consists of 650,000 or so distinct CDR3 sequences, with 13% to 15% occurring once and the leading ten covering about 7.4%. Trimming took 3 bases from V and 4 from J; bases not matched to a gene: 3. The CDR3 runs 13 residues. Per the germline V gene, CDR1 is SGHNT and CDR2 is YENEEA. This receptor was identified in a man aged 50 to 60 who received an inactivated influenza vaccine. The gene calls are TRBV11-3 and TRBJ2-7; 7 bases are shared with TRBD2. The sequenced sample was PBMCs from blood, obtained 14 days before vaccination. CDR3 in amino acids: CASSFSGGYEQYF. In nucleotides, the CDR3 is TGTGCCAGCAGCTTTTCGGGAGGATACGAGCAGTACTTC.